This T cell receptor (beta chain) was recorded in a study of neurological immune-mediated disorders. Study findings and constraints: Phylogenetic analysis grouped 18 of 34 multiple sclerosis patients' repertoires together, suggesting a possible repertoire signature.

TCRdb called the 5' RACE reads again in MiXCR, with one record for every CDR3 protein. The repertoire holds 70,000 to 90,000 distinct CDR3 sequences, 5% to 6.5% seen once, with approximately 8% in the top ten. The CDR3 is 14 amino acids. V dropped 4 bases and J dropped 1; count of bases not matched to a gene: 5. The germline V gene encodes CDR1 SGHRS and CDR2 YFSETQ. This clonotype occurred many times. Its antigen is currently unknown. Documented time point: longitudinal time-point 2. The chain combines TRBV5-1 with TRBJ2-7; 7 bases line up with TRBD1. The sample taken for sequencing was PBMCs. The sequence derives from a woman aged 55-69 years with multiple sclerosis. The CDR3 DNA reads TGCGCCAGCAGCCCCTCGGGACAGTCCTACGAGCAGTACTTC. It is translated as CASSPSGQSYEQYF.